This T cell receptor (beta chain) appears in the sequencing data of a study of early T cells in non-severe SARS-CoV-2 infection. Study information: It was bulk RNA from unsorted whole blood that was sequenced, and the chains were unpaired.

Whole-study findings and limits: Clonotype matching in VDJdb favored anti-spike CD8 responses and did not capture private and CD4 specificities.

Ten or more counts support this clonotype. Antigen: not known. The CDR3 runs to 16 residues. Germline lookup yields CDR1 SGHTA and CDR2 FQGNSA. The germline V and J ends were trimmed by 1 base and 0 bases, with 13 bases remaining between them. Individually, cDNA molecules had unique molecular identifiers attached to them. Via MiXCR, TCRdb re-called the 5' RACE reads, giving one row per CDR3 protein. This table holds over 50,000 distinct CDR3 sequences, more than 10% found once. The chain links TRBV7-2 to TRBJ2-7; D might be TRBD1 (6 bases). This TCR derives from an adult who was a healthcare worker with PCR-confirmed SARS-CoV-2 infection or an uninfected control (not recorded which). Specimen: whole blood. CDR3 nucleotide sequence: TGTGCCAGCAGCTTAGGGTTAGGACAGCGCTCCTACGAGCAGTACTTC. Encoded protein: CASSLGLGQRSYEQYF.